This T cell receptor (beta chain) was identified during a study of cytomegalovirus exposure and HLA in healthy donors. Study as a whole: About 85 million unique TCR sequences came from HLA-typed donors in an early release. Study outcomes and limitations: Per a prior analysis, the majority of TCR beta V segments were productive roughly 90% or roughly 30% of the time. In vitro checks showed that three CMV-associated chains really do target CMV antigens. Follow-up analysis later connected one missense variant in DCLRE1C with trimming of TCR beta V- and J-genes.

Details on this clone: Its target is not known.

With 60 Vbeta and 13 Jbeta primers, the PCR was carried out. Repertoires were generated with immunoSEQ multiplex PCR, while TCRdb's copy carries only in-frame clones and drops some. Counted here are more than 110,000 clones, under 80% occurring once; the ten biggest clones make up roughly 10%. The germline V gene encodes CDR1 SGHTA and CDR2 FQGNSA. This CDR3 is 16 amino acids long. Trimming shortened V by 5 bases and J by 8 bases, and 19 bases separated the two germline ends. The TCR comes from a woman aged 50 to 65 in good health and CMV-seropositive. The J gene is TRBJ1-6, the V gene TRBV7-2; no reliable D call. Sequencing was done on a sample of PBMCs. CDR3 protein: CASSPEETFPYSPLHF. The CDR3 coding sequence is TGTGCCAGCAGCCCCGAGGAAACATTTCCCTATTCACCCCTCCACTTT.